Sequencing of this T cell receptor (beta chain) was carried out in a study of regulatory T cells in long-lasting Graves disease (TCRdb year 2021). Describing the broader study: Antithyroid drugs had been taken for less than 3 months by newly diagnosed Graves' disease patients. This study used TCR sequencing and RNA sequencing of peripheral blood to compare persistent Graves' disease patients against newly diagnosed Graves' disease patients. The study was registered as a clinical trial and conducted in China. TCR sequencing covered around 13 persistent and roughly 20 newly diagnosed Graves' disease patients, some 33 samples in total.

To note about this clonotype: Its target antigen remains unknown. There are no base qualities to consult, and no much larger clone falls within one base.

Results and caveats for the whole study, not just this receptor: Sequencing and analysis were restricted to the TCR beta chain. The authors acknowledged the small sample size as a limitation that may reduce accuracy. More public clonotypes were shared among persistent patients (roughly 3,000) than among newly diagnosed patients (roughly 960). Only peripheral blood was studied, because thyroid tissue, the primary lesion, was inaccessible. Lower TCR Shannon entropy and fewer highly expanded clones were observed in persistent Graves' disease patients than in newly diagnosed patients, which suggested clonal expansion. Persistent disease showed preferential use of TRBV28, TRBJ1-2 and TRBJ2-5, whereas newly diagnosed disease favored TRBV20-1 and TRBJ2-1.

The germline V gene supplies CDR1 SGHDT and CDR2 YYEEEE. From V the trimming removes 4 bases and from J it removes 4 bases, while the gene matches leave 11 bases of the junction unaccounted for. Reading from cysteine to phenylalanine, the CDR3 counts 17 amino acids. The CDR3 DNA has 51 bases and is translated from base 1. In the paper's terms, the time point label means: newly diagnosed GD, antithyroid drugs for less than 3 months. RNA was extracted from PBMCs in TRIzol for both TCR sequencing and RNA sequencing. The diagnosis of Graves' disease followed American Thyroid Association guidelines. The patients came from an endocrinology department in Xi'an, China. Each patient gave roughly 10 milliliters of peripheral blood, collected in an EDTA anticoagulant tube. Ficoll Paque Plus density gradient separation was used to isolate PBMCs, and no further T cell sorting was performed. An Agilent 2100 Bioanalyzer and agarose gel were used to assess RNA quality, and a NanoDrop 2000 was used to measure RNA concentration.

Receptor amplification or capture employed multiplex PCR. These reads were obtained on an Illumina HiSeq 4000. TCR beta libraries were built with iRepertoire HTBI primers and Arm-PCR amplification of CDR3 regions. PCR products were gel purified before sequencing. Per the authors' processing: Across samples, around 62 TRBV and roughly 13 TRBJ segments were identified and used for gene usage analysis of CDR3 amino acid clonotypes. COPE and FqMerger were used to merge filtered high-quality paired reads into contigs. Contigs were aligned with BLAST to IMGT TRBV, TRBD and TRBJ reference genes, and CDR3 was defined per IMGT. Clonotypes above 0.1% frequency were classified as highly expanded clones. Shannon entropy served as the measure of repertoire diversity, while the Gini coefficient captured V-J evenness. Clonotypes shared by more than one individual were considered public. The public reads were reanalyzed by TCRdb: fastp trimming at Q25, MiXCR alignment, in-frame beta chains only. Identical CDR3 proteins give one entry, which carries the most common genes and DNA. The V and J calls here are based on TCRdb, not the publication. Counted in this sample were some 400,000 distinct CDR3 sequences; about 15% of them appeared once. 16% of the sample lies in the top ten.

This same sample was also taken into another study, of T cells in Graves' hyperthyroidism and ophthalmopathy. Drawing on the second study: Stable Graves' hyperthyroidism was defined as the absence of progression to ophthalmopathy over 18 months of follow-up. Hyperthyroidism patients were newly diagnosed, with disease duration under 2 months, and aged 18 to 65 years. Any patient with an uncontrolled infection, another autoimmune disease, pregnancy or lactation was excluded. Clinical symptoms, serum thyroxine and TRAb, thyroid ultrasound, and orbital computed tomography formed the basis for the diagnoses. The TCR CDR3 was subjected to a first round of RT-PCR using the HTBI primer set and the Qiagen OneStep RT-PCR kit. Blood samples also contained most of the expanded thyroid clonotypes (frequency above 0.001), which suggests that blood repertoires may reflect thyroid immune responses. A 13 V-J signature model separated ophthalmopathy from stable hyperthyroidism, with around 88% sensitivity and 81% to 83% specificity in cross-validation and 80%/75% in testing. In validation, progression to ophthalmopathy was predicted by the model with 70.59% sensitivity and 72% to 85% specificity, a median of roughly 6.4 months before onset. TCR V-J signatures able to tell the groups apart were searched for in a discovery cohort of about a hundred patients, of whom 43 had Graves' ophthalmopathy and around 56 had stable Graves' hyperthyroidism. Prospective prediction of ophthalmopathy was tested in an independent validation cohort consisting of under 20 hyperthyroidism patients and 15 to 17 patients who later progressed to ophthalmopathy. The 75 to 100 discovery patients were randomly split 7:3 into training and test sets. In roughly six Graves' hyperthyroidism patients, the study also compared T-cell repertoires from thyroid tissue with T-cell repertoires from blood. Following sampling, methimazole starting at 30 mg daily was given to hyperthyroidism patients, and high-dose intravenous methylprednisolone was given to ophthalmopathy patients. Libraries were constructed in a second round of multiplex PCR, after which size selection and purification were carried out. Paired-end sequencing of the libraries was performed with 100 bp reads on an Illumina HiSeq2000. SOAPnuke was used to process the raw data, throwing out any read that contained adapters or uncalled bases, had a mean Phred below 15, or lacked an exact constant-primer or identifier match. COPE v1.2.5 was used to merge the high-quality paired reads, and each unique nucleotide sequence was defined as a clonotype. MiTCR v1.1 was used to align clonotypes to the IMGT TRBV, TRBD and TRBJ reference segments. The analysis included only V-J combinations with a frequency above 0.0001, which together covered 99.2% of the repertoires. A TCS score was defined as the ratio of F50 (clonal expansion) to E x V (chaos), with BLOSUM62-based TCRdist applied between CDR3 peptides within each V-J. Welch's t-statistics and random forest reduced approximately 520 V-J features to 13, which were used in a naive Bayes classifier (R e1071). No statistical method was used to set the sample size in advance, and investigators knew the group allocation. The paper describes TCR Vbeta CDR3 sequencing of 140 or so peripheral blood samples, made up of 43 ophthalmopathy patients, 70 to 75 hyperthyroidism patients and some 17 progressor patients.

The TCR comes from a woman younger than 45 with Graves disease. Donor details come from another sample of the same person, matched by shared clones. In this chain, TRBV5-6 is recombined with TRBJ2-1; 10 central bases correspond to TRBD2. The material sequenced was peripheral blood mononuclear cells (PBMCs), taken at new diagnosis, from a patient treated with antithyroid drugs. The sequence in DNA is TGTGCCAGCAGCGTAAACCTCGGGACTAGCGTATACAATGAGCAGTTCTTC. This codes for CASSVNLGTSVYNEQFF.